Listed below are T cell receptor beta chains from one sample, sequenced in a study of blood T cell repertoires in COVID-19. TCRdb's table, derived via immunoSEQ multiplex PCR, lists solely in-frame clones and lacks some. The table has 70,000 to 80,000 clones, 85% to 90% seen once. The sequenced sample consisted of peripheral blood. The origin of the receptors is a man older than 75 in a cohort sampled during active COVID-19. The CDR3 runs from the conserved cysteine through the conserved F or W. A D gene is named only where the DNA matches it firmly. Not every row has a clone size; where given, it reads once, few, many or a size class.

size	V	J	D	DNA	CDR3
.	TRBV7-2	TRBJ1-1	.	TGTGCCAGCAGCTCCCGACAGGATCTGAACACTGAAGCTTTCTTT	CASSSRQDLNTEAFF
.	TRBV5-1	TRBJ1-1	.	TGCGCCAGCAGCTCAACAGGCGCCTCCGGTGGTGAAGCTTTCTTT	CASSSTGASGGEAFF
.	TRBV3-1/TRBV3-2	TRBJ1-3	TRBD1	TGTGCCAGCAGCCAATTGAGGGACAGCGGAAACACCATATATTTT	CASSQLRDSGNTIYF
.	TRBV2	TRBJ1-1	.	TGTGCCAGCAGTGTCGCCAGGGGCACTGAAGCTTTCTTT	CASSVARGTEAFF
.	TRBV9	TRBJ2-1	TRBD2	TGTGCCAGCAGCAACCAACTAGCGGTTGAGCAGTTCTTC	CASSNQLAVEQFF
.	TRBV3-1/TRBV3-2	TRBJ1-5	TRBD1	TGTGCCAGCAGCCTGGGACAGGGGTACAATCAGCCCCAGCATTTT	CASSLGQGYNQPQHF
.	TRBV7-6	TRBJ2-7	TRBD1	TGTGCCAGCAGCCGGGGACAGGTAGGGGAGCAGTACTTC	CASSRGQVGEQYF
few	TRBV2	TRBJ2-1	.	TGTGCCAGCAAAGAGGGGGGGAATTGGGATGAGCAGTTCTTC	CASKEGGNWDEQFF
.	TRBV9	TRBJ1-6	.	TGTGCCAGCAGAGGGGAAAGCGGGTCACCCCTCCACTTT	CASRGESGSPLHF
.	TRBV2	TRBJ2-1	TRBD2	TGTGCCAGCAGTGACTGGCGGGGGGGTAACAATGAGCAGTTCTTC	CASSDWRGGNNEQFF
.	TRBV18	TRBJ1-1	.	TGTGCCAGCTCACCACACACAGATACTGAAGCTTTCTTT	CASSPHTDTEAFF
.	TRBV3-1/TRBV3-2	TRBJ1-1	.	TGTGCCAGCAGCCTCGGACAGTGGAACACTGAAGCTTTCTTT	CASSLGQWNTEAFF
.	TRBV5-1	TRBJ2-1	.	TGCGCCAGCAGCTTGGTTGCAGGGGCGAATGAGCAGTTCTTC	CASSLVAGANEQFF
.	TRBV2	TRBJ1-1	.	TGTGCCAGCAGTGCCCAGGGGAAGTCCGGGAACACTGAAGCTTTCTTT	CASSAQGKSGNTEAFF
.	TRBV20-1	TRBJ2-7	.	TGCAGTGCATACAGGGACGGCGAGCAGTACTTC	CSAYRDGEQYF
.	TRBV5-1	TRBJ2-2	.	TGCGCCAGCAGCTTGGAGGGGTCGAACACCGGGGAGCTGTTTTTT	CASSLEGSNTGELFF
.	TRBV28	TRBJ1-6	.	TGTGCCAGCGCTATCAAAGGGGGTAGGGATTCACCCCTCCACTTT	CASAIKGGRDSPLHF
.	TRBV15	TRBJ2-5	.	TGTGCCACCAGCAGAGAGGTCAGCATGGAGCGGACCCAGTACTTC	CATSREVSMERTQYF
.	TRBV5-1	TRBJ2-3	.	TGCGCCAGCAGTTTGGACAGTCGTAGCACAGATACGCAGTATTTT	CASSLDSRSTDTQYF
once	TRBV2	TRBJ1-1	.	TGTGCCAGCAGAGGATCAGGGAGGGTACCACCCTTT	CASRGSGRVPPF
.	TRBV6-4	TRBJ2-2	.	TGTGCCAGCAGTAAGTTCCAGGGCCAGAGCACCGGGGAGCTGTTTTTT	CASSKFQGQSTGELFF
.	TRBV6-5	TRBJ2-5	TRBD1	TGTGCCAGCAGGCGGACAGGGGAGTTGGAGACCCAGTACTTC	CASRRTGELETQYF
.	TRBV5-1	TRBJ2-5	.	TGCGCCAGCACCAGTTCCCAAGAGACCCAGTACTTC	CASTSSQETQYF
.	TRBV5-1	TRBJ2-7	TRBD1	TGCGCCAGCAGCCTACAGGGGAACGAGCAGTACTTC	CASSLQGNEQYF
.	TRBV4-2	TRBJ1-2	.	TGTGCCAGCAGCCAAGATCGTGGTGGCGGAGTAGAGGGCTACACCTTC	CASSQDRGGGVEGYTF
.	TRBV28	TRBJ2-3	.	TGTGCCAGCAGTTCGACGGGGTTCACAGATACGCAGTATTTT	CASSSTGFTDTQYF
.	TRBV9	TRBJ1-3	.	TGTGCCAGCAGCGTAGAGGCAGGCTCTGGAAACACCATATATTTT	CASSVEAGSGNTIYF
.	TRBV7-8	TRBJ2-7	TRBD1	TGTGCCAGCAGCTTAGCGCTTCAGGGGGCTCTCGGGACCTACGAGCAGTACTTC	CASSLALQGALGTYEQYF
.	TRBV21-1	TRBJ1-3	.	TGTGCCAGCAGCAAAATTAGGACAAAGCAATCTGGAAACACCATATATTTT	CASSKIRTKQSGNTIYF
.	TRBV10-1	TRBJ1-1	.	TGCGCCAGCAGACCCCGGGGGGACCCAGACACTGAAGCTTTCTTT	CASRPRGDPDTEAFF
.	TRBV6-5	TRBJ1-2	TRBD1	TGTGCCAGCAGTTACGGGACAGGGGTCTATGGCTACACCTTC	CASSYGTGVYGYTF
.	TRBV6-5	TRBJ2-1	TRBD1	TGTGCCAGCAGCCCCAGACAGGGCGATTCCAATGAGCAGTTCTTC	CASSPRQGDSNEQFF
few	TRBV9	TRBJ1-6	TRBD1	TGTGCCAGCAGCGTAGCAGGGGGCGATTCACCCCTCCACTTT	CASSVAGGDSPLHF